The source of this TCR beta chain is a study of OX40 agonist ivuxolimab in advanced cancers. Background on the study: There were three patients with partial responses, one having hepatocellular carcinoma and two cutaneous melanoma.

Study results and caveats: Several nonresponders also turned out to have low normalized T-cell clonal expansion. Expanded clones were, on average, more numerous among CD8+ T cells than CD4+.

Notes on this clone: Its antigen is unidentified.

Data came from immunoSEQ multiplex PCR; TCRdb stores just in-frame clones and leaves some out. This table has over 50,000 clones, about 82% appearing once. The receptor's source is an adult with an advanced solid tumor such as melanoma, head and neck, liver or kidney cancer. The specimen was CD4+ or CD8+ T cells sorted from blood, collected in a trial of the OX40 agonist ivuxolimab.

In DNA, the CDR3 is TGTGCCGGTACTTCAGGGTTGAACACTGAAGCTTTCTTT. It translates to CAGTSGLNTEAFF. The chain employs TRBV5-6 and TRBJ1-1; D is possibly TRBD1 (5 bases). This CDR3 is built from 13 residues. V was pared by 10 bases and J by 0 bases, with 13 bases between. Germline V gene data show CDR1 as SGHDT and CDR2 as YYEEEE.